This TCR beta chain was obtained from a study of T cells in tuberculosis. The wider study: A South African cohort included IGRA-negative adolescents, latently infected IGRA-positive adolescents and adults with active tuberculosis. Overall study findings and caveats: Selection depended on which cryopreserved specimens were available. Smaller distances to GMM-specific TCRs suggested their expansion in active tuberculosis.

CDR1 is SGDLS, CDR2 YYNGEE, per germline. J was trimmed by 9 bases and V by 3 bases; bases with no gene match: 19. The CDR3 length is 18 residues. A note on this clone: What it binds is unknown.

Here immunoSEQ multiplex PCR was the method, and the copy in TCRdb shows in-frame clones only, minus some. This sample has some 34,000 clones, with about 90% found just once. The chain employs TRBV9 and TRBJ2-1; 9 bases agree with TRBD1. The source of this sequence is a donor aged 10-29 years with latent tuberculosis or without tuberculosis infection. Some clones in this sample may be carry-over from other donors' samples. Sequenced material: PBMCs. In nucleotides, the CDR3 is TGTGCCAGCAGCGAGGGGACAGGGTTCGGGGGCCGAGTCAGTGAGCAGTTCTTC. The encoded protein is CASSEGTGFGGRVSEQFF.